Below are 8 T cell receptor beta chains sequenced from a single sample in a study of cytomegalovirus exposure and HLA in healthy donors. Primers included in the PCR were 60 Vbeta and 13 Jbeta primers. The assay was immunoSEQ multiplex PCR, and TCRdb's table has in-frame clones only and misses some. The sample holds about 130,000 clones, 83% seen once. Sequenced input: PBMCs. These receptors were taken from a girl aged 2 to 9 in good health and CMV-seronegative.

This clone has just a few counts. This chain uses TRBV5-8 with TRBJ1-1; weak D call: TRBD1 (5 bases). CDR1 is SGHTS, CDR2 YDEGEE, per germline. The CDR3 loop spans 11 amino acids. The DNA for the CDR3 is TGTGCGAGGCAGGGCATCACTGAAGCTTTCTTT. Its protein product is CARQGITEAFF.

This chain connects TRBV7-9 to TRBJ1-2; D possibly corresponds to TRBD1 (5 bases). Germline V lookup: CDR1 SEHNR, CDR2 FQNEAQ (reference sequence). The CDR3 has 15 amino acids. The germline V and J ends were trimmed by 6 bases and 6 bases, with 20 bases remaining between them. The CDR3 bases are TGTGCCAGCAGTTTGGCTCCATGGGGGAGGGATGGCTACACCTTC. It translates to CASSLAPWGRDGYTF.

A single count supports this clone. The V gene is TRBV29-1, the J gene TRBJ2-1; 7 bases map to TRBD1. Germline V lookup: CDR1 SQVTM, CDR2 ANQGSEA. Germline trimming cut 5 bases from V and 2 bases from J; bases unmatched to any gene: 6. The CDR3 has 14 amino acids. Here the CDR3 DNA reads TGCAGCGTTCCCCGGACAGGCCCCTACAATGAGCAGTTCTTC. Its translation is CSVPRTGPYNEQFF.

This clone has just one count. The rearrangement links TRBV5-1 to TRBJ2-1, with 7 bases lining up with TRBD2. The CDR3 is made up of 15 amino acids. The V segment lost 5 bases and the J segment 6 bases; nucleotides outside the gene matches: 11. The germline V gene encodes CDR1 SGHRS and CDR2 YFSETQ. CDR3 sequence (DNA): TGCGCCAGCAGATACGGAGGACTAGAGAGCAATGAGCAGTTCTTC. Its translation is CASRYGGLESNEQFF.

The V and J genes are TRBV7-2 and TRBJ2-1; the D is unclear. The CDR3 contains 13 residues. Germline-derived CDR1 and CDR2 are SGHTA and FQGNSA. The V end was cut by 5 bases, the J end by 0 bases, with 5 bases between. The CDR3 sequence: CASSASSYNEQFF. The CDR3 nucleotides read TGTGCCAGCAGCGCTAGCTCCTACAATGAGCAGTTCTTC.

The chain joins TRBV5-8 to TRBJ2-7; 10 bases line up with TRBD1. The CDR3 length is 17 residues. From germline, CDR1 is SGHTS and CDR2 YDEGEE. V lost 1 base and J lost 5; bases outside the gene matches: 12. The CDR3 region is CASSLRLTRDRGHEQYF. The DNA for the CDR3 is TGTGCCAGCAGCTTGAGACTGACCCGGGACAGGGGCCACGAGCAGTACTTC.

This chain uses TRBV30 with TRBJ1-4; D gene uncertain. Germline V lookup: CDR1 GTSNPN, CDR2 SVGIG (reference sequence). The CDR3 spans 14 residues. The V end lost 5 bases, the J end lost 4 bases, and 14 bases lay between the germline ends. The CDR3 sequence: CAWEPGILNEKLFF. For the CDR3, the DNA is TGTGCCTGGGAACCCGGGATTCTTAATGAAAAACTGTTTTTT. The whole variable domain, remainder taken from reference TRBV30 and TRBJ1-4, is SQTIHQWPATLVQPVGSPLSLECTVEGTSNPNLYWYRQAAGRGLQLLFYSVGIGQISSEVPQNLSASRPQDRQFILSSKKLLLSDSGFYLCAWEPGILNEKLFFGSGTQLSVL.

The chain employs TRBV28 and TRBJ1-2; 7 nucleotides match TRBD1. The germline gives CDR1 MDHEN, CDR2 SYDVKM. The CDR3 totals 14 residues. The V and J ends lost 9 bases and 0 bases, in that order; junction bases with no gene match: 7. CDR3 nucleotides: TGTGCCAGTTCCGGGACAGTTCCTAACTATGGCTACACCTTC. Its protein is CASSGTVPNYGYTF.